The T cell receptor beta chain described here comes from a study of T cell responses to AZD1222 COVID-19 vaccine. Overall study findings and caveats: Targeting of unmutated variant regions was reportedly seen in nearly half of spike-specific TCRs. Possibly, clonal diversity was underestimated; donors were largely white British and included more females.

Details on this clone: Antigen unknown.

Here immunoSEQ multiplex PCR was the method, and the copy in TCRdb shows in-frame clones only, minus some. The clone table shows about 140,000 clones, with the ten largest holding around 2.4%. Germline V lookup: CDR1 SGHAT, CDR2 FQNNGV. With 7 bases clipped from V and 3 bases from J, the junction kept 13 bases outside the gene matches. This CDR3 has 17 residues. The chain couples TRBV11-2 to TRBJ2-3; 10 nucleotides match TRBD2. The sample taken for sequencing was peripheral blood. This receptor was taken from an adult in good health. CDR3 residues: CASNRIVSGGGTDTQYF. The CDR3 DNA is TGTGCCAGCAACCGAATCGTGAGCGGGGGGGGTACAGATACGCAGTATTTT.